This TCR beta chain was retrieved from a study of lymphopenia after photon versus proton radiotherapy. Per germline, CDR1 LNHNV and CDR2 YYDKDF (reference sequence). CDR3 length: 13 amino acids. The V end was cut by 1 base, the J end by 4 bases, with 8 bases between. About this clone itself: Its antigen is unknown.

General study points: Proton therapy kept repertoires fairly stable, unlike photons, which gained effector/memory cells.

Method: immunoSEQ multiplex PCR; TCRdb's copy keeps in-frame clones and lacks some. The sample includes 60,000 or so clones, 75% to 90% seen only once; the top ten take roughly 12%. The sequencing here drew on peripheral blood, taken from a patient treated with proton-based radiotherapy. This sequence joins TRBV15 and TRBJ2-7; no definite D call. The receptor's source is an elderly man with esophageal cancer. In DNA, the CDR3 is TGTGCCACCAGCAGAGTCCCCAGTTACGAGCAGTACTTC. It codes for CATSRVPSYEQYF.